Listed here are 22 T cell receptor beta chains from one sample, sequenced in a study of T cell responses to AZD1222 COVID-19 vaccine. The assay was immunoSEQ multiplex PCR, and TCRdb's table has in-frame clones only and misses some. The data hold approximately 120,000 clones, with around 90% observed a single time. The starting material was peripheral blood, obtained on day 0 of AZD1222 vaccination. The receptor set was obtained from an adult in good health.

The chain carries TRBV12-3 or TRBV12-4 and TRBJ1-1; D is uncertain. This CDR3 contains 13 residues. V lost 3 bases and J 2 bases, leaving 7 bases between the germline ends. In nucleotides, the CDR3 is TGTGCCAGCAGTTTGTCAGCTAACACTGAAGCTTTCTTT. It translates to CASSLSANTEAFF.

The DNA for the CDR3 is TGTGCCAGCAGCCGCAACAGGGCCTACGAGCAGTACTTC. Its protein is CASSRNRAYEQYF. The V call is TRBV7-2, the J call TRBJ2-7; D might be TRBD1 (6 bases). In germline, CDR1 is SGHTA, CDR2 FQGNSA. The length of the CDR3 is 13 residues. V lost 5 bases and J 2 bases, leaving 10 bases between the germline ends.

The rearrangement links TRBV7-9 to TRBJ1-1; the match to TRBD1 covers 7 bases. The CDR3 runs to 12 residues. V lost 5 bases, J lost 11 bases, and 8 bases stayed unmatched. Per the germline V gene, CDR1 is SEHNR and CDR2 is FQNEAQ (reference sequence). CDR3 amino acids: CASSTRGGLAFF. For the CDR3, the DNA is TGTGCCAGCAGCACACGAGGGGGCTTGGCTTTCTTT.

Only one count was recorded for this clone. The chain employs TRBV6-5 and TRBJ1-3; D gene uncertain. The V gene's germline CDR1 is MNHEY and CDR2 SVGAGI. The V and J ends lost 7 bases and 4 bases respectively, with 14 bases between them. The length of the CDR3 is 14 residues. As DNA, the CDR3 is TGTGCCAGCATCAGCATTACCTCCGGAAACACCATATATTTT. This translates into CASISITSGNTIYF.

The chain has TRBV5-1 and TRBJ1-4; D remains unclear. Germline CDR1 reads SGHRS; CDR2 reads YFSETQ. V lost 2 bases and J lost 4, with 12 bases in between. The length of the CDR3 is 15 residues. For the CDR3, the DNA is TGCGCCAGCAGCTTTGGGGTCCCGCATAATGAAAAACTGTTTTTT. It specifies CASSFGVPHNEKLFF.

The rearrangement uses TRBV19 and TRBJ2-4; perhaps TRBD2 as D (6 bases). Per the germline V gene, CDR1 is LNHDA and CDR2 is SQIVND (reference sequence). Trimming pared 5 bases from V and 2 bases from J, leaving 16 bases between. The CDR3 totals 16 residues. The CDR3 DNA reads TGTGCCAGTAGTGGGCTCGAGGAGGGGACCAAAAACATTCAGTACTTC. This translates into CASSGLEEGTKNIQYF.

This clone was seen only a few times. This chain links TRBV25-1 with TRBJ1-4, with D possibly matching TRBD1 (5 bases). The germline gives CDR1 MGHDK, CDR2 SYGVNS. There are 16 residues in the CDR3. Trimming left V 1 base short and J 5 bases short, with 14 bases between. The CDR3 DNA is TGTGCCAGCAGTGAATGGCAGGGACGAGGGAATGAAAAACTGTTTTTT. Its protein product is CASSEWQGRGNEKLFF.

The chain's CDR3 is CASSTDPGTGTNVLTF. CDR3 DNA sequence: TGCGCCAGCAGCACGGACCCCGGGACAGGGACCAACGTCCTGACTTTC. V is TRBV5-1 and J is TRBJ2-6, with 9 bases fitting TRBD1. Trimming at V came to 4 bases and at J to 8 bases, leaving 10 bases not matched to a gene. CDR3 length: 16 residues. Germline CDR1 and CDR2: SGHRS and YFSETQ. Complete variable domain (other parts from reference TRBV5-1 and TRBJ2-6): KAGVTQTPRYLIKTRGQQVTLSCSPISGHRSVSWYQQTPGQGLQFLFEYFSETQRNKGNFPGRFSGRQFSNSRSEMNVSTLELGDSALYLCASSTDPGTGTNVLTFGAGSRLTVL.

This sequence joins TRBV7-3 and TRBJ2-2; a possible D gene is TRBD2 (5 bases). The V and J ends lost 1 base and 5 bases respectively, with 5 bases between them. The germline V gene encodes CDR1 SGHTA and CDR2 FQGTGA. The CDR3 loop spans 13 amino acids. Here the CDR3 DNA reads TGTGCCAGCAGCTTAATAGCGACCGGGGAGCTGTTTTTT. The encoded protein is CASSLIATGELFF.

V usage is TRBV3-1 (or the pseudogene TRBV3-2) and J usage is TRBJ1-6, with 9 bases matching TRBD1. Trimming removed 3 bases from V and 7 bases from J; junction bases left unmatched: 7. There are 16 residues in the CDR3. From germline, CDR1 is LGHDT and CDR2 YNNKEL (reference sequence). The CDR3 is CASSQTSGTGNSPLHF. CDR3 DNA sequence: TGTGCCAGCAGCCAGACTTCCGGGACAGGGAATTCACCCCTCCACTTT.

The chain uses TRBV7-2 and TRBJ2-5; D is unresolved. The CDR3 is 16 residues long. Trimming stripped 5 bases from V and 6 bases from J, with 22 bases between. Germline V gives CDR1 SGHTA, CDR2 FQGNSA. CDR3 coding DNA: TGTGCCAGCAGCCCCCCTGCCCTCCGAGTATTGAAGACCCAGTACTTC. Translated: CASSPPALRVLKTQYF.

The gene calls are TRBV5-1 and TRBJ1-2, with 10 bases matching TRBD1. The germline V gene encodes CDR1 SGHRS and CDR2 YFSETQ. There are 15 residues in the CDR3. With 0 bases clipped from V and 7 bases from J, the junction kept 6 bases outside the gene matches. CDR3 sequence: CASSLGGQGSVGYTF. The DNA of the CDR3 is TGCGCCAGCAGCTTGGGGGGACAGGGGTCTGTTGGCTACACCTTC.

The sample holds a few counts of this clone. The V and J genes are TRBV7-9 and TRBJ2-3; D is uncertain. Germline V CDR1 and CDR2: SEHNR, FQNEAQ (reference sequence). The CDR3 has 13 residues. Trimming took 5 bases from V and 10 from J, leaving 16 bases between them. Written as DNA, the CDR3 is TGTGCCAGCAGCCATACTCGGACCCCAGCGCAGTATTTT. It specifies CASSHTRTPAQYF.

In its sample, this clone was seen once. The rearrangement uses TRBV27 and TRBJ2-7, with 9 bases matching TRBD1. Germline CDR1 is MNHEY and CDR2 is SMNVEV (reference sequence). This CDR3 comprises 15 residues. The trim removed 0 bases at V and 4 bases at J, leaving 4 bases unmatched. The CDR3 region is CASSLSGTGRYEQYF. The CDR3 region has the DNA TGTGCCAGCAGTTTATCGGGGACAGGGAGATACGAGCAGTACTTC.

The chain links TRBV7-2 to TRBJ2-3; TRBD2 agrees at 14 bases. Germline V gene lookup returns CDR1 SGHTA and CDR2 FQGNSA. The V segment lost 3 bases and the J segment 3 bases; nucleotides outside the gene matches: 8. The CDR3 is made up of 18 amino acids. The CDR3 nucleotides are TGTGCCAGCAGCTTGCCGGGACTAGCGGGAGCGGTAACAGATACGCAGTATTTT. This sequence encodes CASSLPGLAGAVTDTQYF.

The chain couples TRBV4-1 to TRBJ2-2, with D unresolved. In germline, CDR1 is MGHRA, CDR2 YSYEKL. V lost 4 bases to trimming and J lost 1 base, with 7 bases between them. The CDR3 extends over 14 amino acids. CDR3 residues: CASSLVQNTGELFF. In nucleotides, the CDR3 is TGCGCCAGCAGCCTGGTACAGAACACCGGGGAGCTGTTTTTT.

The V gene is TRBV7-2, the J gene TRBJ2-7; 9 bases fit TRBD2. This CDR3 is 16 amino acids long. Germline assignment: CDR1 SGHTA and CDR2 FQGNSA. J was trimmed by 7 bases and V by 1 base; bases with no gene match: 11. The CDR3 here is CASSLGGLAGPLEQYF. The CDR3, as DNA: TGTGCCAGCAGCTTAGGTGGTCTAGCGGGACCCTTGGAGCAGTACTTC. Using reference TRBV7-2 and TRBJ2-7 for the parts outside the CDR3, the full variable domain is GAGVSQSPSNKVTEKGKDVELRCDPISGHTALYWYRQSLGQGLEFLIYFQGNSAPDKSGLPSDRFSAERTGGSVSTLTIQRTQQEDSAVYLCASSLGGLAGPLEQYFGPGTRLTVT.

This clone has more than one count but fewer than ten. The chain employs TRBV19 and TRBJ1-5, with D possibly TRBD1 on 5 matching bases. Germline values: CDR1 LNHDA, CDR2 SQIVND (reference sequence). Trimming took 7 bases from V and 0 from J, leaving 13 bases between them. This CDR3 contains 15 residues. In nucleotides, the CDR3 is TGTGCCAGTAACCTGGGGGGGTATAGCAATCAGCCCCAGCATTTT. It yields the protein CASNLGGYSNQPQHF.

The gene calls are TRBV2 and TRBJ1-4, with D possibly matching TRBD1 (6 bases). The CDR3 runs 13 residues. Germline lookup yields CDR1 SNHLY and CDR2 FYNNEI. V was pared by 10 bases and J by 7 bases, with 16 bases between. For the CDR3, the DNA is TGTGCCACCCGAGGGGGGAAGGGTGAAAAACTGTTTTTT. It specifies CATRGGKGEKLFF.

V and J are TRBV11-2 and TRBJ2-7; D is uncertain. This CDR3 has 13 residues. Germline V gives CDR1 SGHAT, CDR2 FQNNGV. Trimming stripped 1 base from V and 1 base from J, with 5 bases between. CDR3 in amino acids: CASSLAISYEQYF. CDR3 nucleotides: TGTGCCAGCAGCTTAGCGATATCCTACGAGCAGTACTTC.

This clone was observed a single time. V is TRBV28 and J is TRBJ1-5; D is ambiguous. The CDR3 is made up of 15 amino acids. The germline V gene has CDR1 MDHEN and CDR2 SYDVKM. Trimming cost V 3 bases and J 2 bases, with 11 bases left between them. CDR3 sequence reads: CASSLGGNGNQPQHF. For the CDR3, the DNA is TGTGCCAGCAGTTTGGGAGGGAATGGCAATCAGCCCCAGCATTTT.

This chain joins TRBV30 and TRBJ1-5, with 8 bases lining up with TRBD1. The germline gives CDR1 GTSNPN, CDR2 SVGIG (reference sequence). Trimming removed 4 bases from V and 5 bases from J; junction bases left unmatched: 4. The CDR3 has 13 amino acids. CDR3 coding DNA: TGTGCCTGGACAGGGGGCGGCGATCAGCCCCAGCATTTT. Residues: CAWTGGGDQPQHF.